This T cell receptor (beta chain) is from a study of blood T cell repertoires in COVID-19. Overall study: COVID-19 samples collected from the United States, Italy and Spain covered acute and convalescent phases.

The V gene lost 3 bases and the J gene lost 5 bases, with 8 bases spanning the gap. This CDR3 region has 12 residues. Per germline, CDR1 SGHDT and CDR2 YYEEEE. Produced via immunoSEQ multiplex PCR; TCRdb's table is partial and in-frame only. This sample has about 91,000 clones; 88% occur once, and the top ten carry about 5%. The rearrangement links TRBV5-6 to TRBJ2-5, with a possible D match to TRBD1 (6 bases). The sample taken for sequencing was peripheral blood. The clonotype comes from an elderly woman with active COVID-19. CDR3 sequence (DNA): TGTGCCAGCAGCTACAGGGAGGAGACCCAGTACTTC. This sequence encodes CASSYREETQYF.